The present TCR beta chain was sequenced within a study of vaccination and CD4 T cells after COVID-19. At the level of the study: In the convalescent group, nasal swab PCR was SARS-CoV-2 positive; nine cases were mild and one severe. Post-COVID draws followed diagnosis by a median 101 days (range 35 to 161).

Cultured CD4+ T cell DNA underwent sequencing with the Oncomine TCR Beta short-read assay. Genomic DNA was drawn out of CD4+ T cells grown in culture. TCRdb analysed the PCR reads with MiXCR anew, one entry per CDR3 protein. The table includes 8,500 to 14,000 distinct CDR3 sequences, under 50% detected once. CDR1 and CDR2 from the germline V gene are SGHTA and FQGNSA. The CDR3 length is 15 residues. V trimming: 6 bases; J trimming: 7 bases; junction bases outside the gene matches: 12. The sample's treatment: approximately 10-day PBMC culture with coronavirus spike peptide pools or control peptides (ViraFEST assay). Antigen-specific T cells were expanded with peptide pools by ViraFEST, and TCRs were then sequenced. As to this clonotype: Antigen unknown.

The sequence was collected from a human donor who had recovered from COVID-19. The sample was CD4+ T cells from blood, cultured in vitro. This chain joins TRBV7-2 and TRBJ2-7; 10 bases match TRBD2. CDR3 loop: CASSTVAGGRGEQYF. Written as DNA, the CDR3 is TGTGCCAGCAGTACAGTAGCGGGGGGACGGGGGGAGCAGTACTTC.